The TCR beta chain described here comes from a study of T-cell reconstitution after alpha-beta-depleted transplantation in children. General study results and limits: Recipient T cells and thymic progenitors that survived gave rise to the high TCRbeta diversity observed at day 60 in some patients.

Comments on this clonotype: The antigen is not known.

Unique molecular identifiers were incorporated during preparation of the TCRbeta library. A single record per CDR3 protein comes from TCRdb applying MiXCR to the PCR reads. The sample shows about 440,000 distinct CDR3 sequences, 43% of them seen only once. The ends were cut back, 11 bases at V and 6 bases at J, with 17 bases in the middle. The CDR3 has 13 amino acids. CDR1 MDHEN and CDR2 SYDVKM come from the germline V gene. This receptor was taken from a girl under 10 years old with aplastic anemia, due to receive a stem cell transplant. The V gene is TRBV28, the J gene TRBJ2-1; a possible D gene is TRBD2 (6 bases). Material: PBMCs, obtained before TCRalphabeta/CD19-depleted stem cell transplant. CDR3 in DNA: TGTGCCCTGGGGGGTTCTTCTGGCAATGAGCAGTTCTTC. Amino acids: CALGGSSGNEQFF.